This TCR beta chain originates from a study of cytomegalovirus exposure and HLA in healthy donors. Trimming pared 4 bases from V and 8 bases from J, leaving 14 bases between. This CDR3 has 14 residues. Looked up from germline, CDR1 is MNHEY and CDR2 is SVGAGI. Primers: 60 Vbeta forward and 13 Jbeta reverse. TCRdb's copy holds only in-frame clones and misses some; the assay was immunoSEQ multiplex PCR. The data show around 130,000 clones, 80% seen once. The sequencing sample was made of PBMCs. The sequence was collected from a woman aged 40 to 49 in good health and CMV-seronegative. The V and J genes are TRBV6-5 and TRBJ1-4; possibly TRBD1 for D (6 bases). The CDR3 here is CASSSYGQREKLFF. CDR3 nucleotides: TGTGCCAGCAGTTCCTATGGACAGAGGGAAAAACTGTTTTTT.